The following is a TCR beta chain sequence with its context. Its antigen is as yet unknown. The data belong to a study of cytomegalovirus exposure and HLA in healthy donors. Turning to the study itself: Unique TCRs from HLA-typed donors, around 79 million of them, were held in an early data release.

Study findings and constraints: Earlier findings revealed that most TCR beta V segments proved productive either about 90% or about 30% of the time. In a later analysis, HLA-associated TCR beta chains were more clonally expanded than equally common others.

Germline trimming cut 5 bases from V and 7 bases from J; bases unmatched to any gene: 10. Germline assignment: CDR1 LNHDA and CDR2 SQIVND (reference sequence). The CDR3 consists of 15 residues. The primer mix had 60 Vbeta and 13 Jbeta primers. Assay: immunoSEQ multiplex PCR; the TCRdb copy retains only in-frame clones and omits some. Found here are 150,000 to 200,000 clones, approximately 12% of them singletons; the top ten hold less than 8.5%. The sequence was collected from a middle-aged man in good health and CMV-seropositive. The sequencing input was PBMCs. V gene TRBV19 combines with J gene TRBJ1-4, with 7 bases identical to TRBD1. This CDR3 reads CASSDRAAPGEKLFF. The CDR3 DNA is TGTGCCAGTAGTGACAGGGCCGCCCCGGGTGAAAAACTGTTTTTT.